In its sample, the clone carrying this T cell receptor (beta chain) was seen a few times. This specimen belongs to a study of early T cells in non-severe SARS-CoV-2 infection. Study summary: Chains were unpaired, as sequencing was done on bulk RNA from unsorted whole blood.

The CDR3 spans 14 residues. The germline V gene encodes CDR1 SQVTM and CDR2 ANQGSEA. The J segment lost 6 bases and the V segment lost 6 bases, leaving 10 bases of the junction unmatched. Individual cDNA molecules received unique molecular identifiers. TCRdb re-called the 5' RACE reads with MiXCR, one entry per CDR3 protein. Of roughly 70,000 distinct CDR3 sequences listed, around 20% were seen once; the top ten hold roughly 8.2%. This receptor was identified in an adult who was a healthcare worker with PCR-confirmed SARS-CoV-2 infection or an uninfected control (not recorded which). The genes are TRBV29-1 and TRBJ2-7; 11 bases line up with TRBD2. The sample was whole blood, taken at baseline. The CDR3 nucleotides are TGCAGCGTGGTACTAGCGGGAGCCAGGTCCGAGCAGTACTTC. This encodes CSVVLAGARSEQYF.